The clone carrying this TCR beta chain has a handful of counts. This entry comes from a study of T cell changes during pregnancy in multiple sclerosis. Assay: immunoSEQ multiplex PCR; the TCRdb copy retains only in-frame clones and omits some. This table holds around 23,000 clones, roughly 93% found once. The sequence derives from a female donor with multiple sclerosis, enrolled in a pregnancy study. Material: CD8+ T cells from peripheral blood mononuclear cells, obtained in the third trimester of pregnancy.

The CDR3 DNA follows: TGCGCCAGCAGCTTGGAGGGCCAGGGATGGGACGAGCAGTACTTC. Its protein is CASSLEGQGWDEQYF. The chain uses TRBV5-1 and TRBJ2-7; possible D gene TRBD1, 5 bases. This CDR3 spans 15 amino acids. From germline, CDR1 is SGHRS and CDR2 YFSETQ. Trimming removed 0 bases from V and 5 bases from J, with 15 bases in between. The full variable domain, its missing parts supplied by reference TRBV5-1 and TRBJ2-7, is KAGVTQTPRYLIKTRGQQVTLSCSPISGHRSVSWYQQTPGQGLQFLFEYFSETQRNKGNFPGRFSGRQFSNSRSEMNVSTLELGDSALYLCASSLEGQGWDEQYFGPGTRLTVT.